This T cell receptor beta chain appears in the sequencing data of a study of cytotoxic CD8 clonotypes in ibrutinib-treated CLL (dated by TCRdb to the early 2020s). Regarding the study in general: The cohort included about 15 treatment-naive and under 13 relapsed/refractory patients; around 17 were IGHV unmutated. Responses were partial in 25 or so patients and complete in 2; after median approximately 5.5 years follow-up, about 14 stayed in remission and around 12 progressed. Longitudinal samples were available for about 30% of the roughly 90 trial participants. Response samples were obtained after a median of approximately 12 months of treatment, with a range of roughly 6 to 40 months. Cryopreserved peripheral blood mononuclear cells were obtained prior to treatment, at the time of response, and at either disease progression or sustained remission. On average, each sample had some 260,000 productive templates and tens of thousands of productive rearrangements. Broader findings and caveats from the paper: Baseline clonality was found to be higher than that of age-matched healthy donors and was strongly correlated with circulating CD8+ T-cell counts. Public clonotypes were rare and either contracted or stayed stable during treatment, and the rise in clonality at ibrutinib response reflected the expansion of private clonotypes. At ibrutinib response clonality went up, during sustained remission it held steady, and at progression it dropped back toward baseline. Sampling times were not matched between patients in sustained remission and patients whose disease was progressing, and lymph node repertoires were not examined.

For TCR beta library preparation, 1.5 to 2 micrograms of genomic DNA were extracted from the cryopreserved PBMCs. Longitudinal blood samples from CLL patients on ibrutinib monotherapy underwent high-throughput TCR beta sequencing. The patients were enrolled in a single-center, open-label phase 2 trial of ibrutinib monotherapy. The CDR3 holds 16 amino acids from the cysteine to the phenylalanine. Only the CDR3 part of the read is kept: 48 bases, read in frame from the first base. Relative to germline, V is missing 0 bases and J is missing 1 base, with 4 bases of the junction outside any gene match. CDR1 and CDR2 are read off the germline V gene as SGHRS and YFSETQ. The goal of deep resolution MiSeq sequencing was a depth between 1 in 1 million and 1 in 200,000 T cells, and coverage averaged 10x per clonotype. The immunoSEQ hsTCRB Kit was used to generate the TCR beta libraries. Regarding the original processing steps: The data were analyzed with ImmunoSEQ Analyzer and ImmunoSEQ Data Assistant, and V, D and J gene assignments followed IMGT definitions. Clonality, with values ranging from 0 to 1, was calculated as one minus the normalized Shannon entropy of productive rearrangement frequencies. Public clonotype analysis was restricted to overrepresented clonotypes comprising at least 0.05% of each patient's repertoire. Approximately 12 age-matched healthy donor repertoires from immuneACCESS were used as controls for clonality. The clones in this table, taken by TCRdb from immuneACCESS, are in-frame only. Not every clone is retained; where verified, under half of the shortfall comes from an unresolved V gene, and the cause of the rest is unknown. V, J and clone size derive from that table, while D and trimming were established from the DNA sequence. This sample holds about 14,000 clones; roughly two thirds were observed only once. The top ten clones comprise around 40% of the sample.

About this clone itself: The antigen it binds to is not known. Qualities for individual bases were not recorded, and no much larger clone is one base off.

The sequence joins TRBV5-1 to TRBJ1-3; 7 middle bases align to TRBD1. The sample consisted of PBMCs, taken before ibrutinib treatment. The TCR originated in a human donor with chronic lymphocytic leukemia. The CDR3 in this case is CASSLVWGQSGNTIYF. The DNA sequence is as follows: TGCGCCAGCAGCTTGGTATGGGGACAGTCTGGAAACACCATATATTTT.